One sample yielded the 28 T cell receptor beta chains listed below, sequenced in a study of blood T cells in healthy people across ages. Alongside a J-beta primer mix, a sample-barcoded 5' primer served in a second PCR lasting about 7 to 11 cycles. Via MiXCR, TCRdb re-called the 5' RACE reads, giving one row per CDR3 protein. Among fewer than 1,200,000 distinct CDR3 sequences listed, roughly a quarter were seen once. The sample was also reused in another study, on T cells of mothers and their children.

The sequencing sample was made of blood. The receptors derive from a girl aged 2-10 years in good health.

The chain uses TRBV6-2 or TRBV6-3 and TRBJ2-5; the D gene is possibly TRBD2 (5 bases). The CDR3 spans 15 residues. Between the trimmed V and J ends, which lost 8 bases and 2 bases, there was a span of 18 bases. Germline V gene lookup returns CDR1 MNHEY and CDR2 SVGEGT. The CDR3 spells CASGNTGLAQETQYF. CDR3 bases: TGTGCCAGCGGAAACACCGGACTCGCACAAGAGACCCAGTACTTC.

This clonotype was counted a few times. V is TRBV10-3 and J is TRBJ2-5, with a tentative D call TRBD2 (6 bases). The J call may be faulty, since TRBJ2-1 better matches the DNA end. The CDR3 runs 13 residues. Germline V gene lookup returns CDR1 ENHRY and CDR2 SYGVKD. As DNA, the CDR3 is TGTGCCATCAGTGAGTCGAGAGGGACTTTGCAGTTCTTC. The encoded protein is CAISESRGTLQFF.

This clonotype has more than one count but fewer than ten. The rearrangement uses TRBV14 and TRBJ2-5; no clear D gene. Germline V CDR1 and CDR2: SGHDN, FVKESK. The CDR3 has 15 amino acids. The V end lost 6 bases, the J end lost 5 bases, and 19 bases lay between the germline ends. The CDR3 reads CASSLTLQKAETQYF. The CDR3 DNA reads TGTGCCAGCAGTCTCACTCTACAGAAGGCGGAGACCCAGTACTTC.

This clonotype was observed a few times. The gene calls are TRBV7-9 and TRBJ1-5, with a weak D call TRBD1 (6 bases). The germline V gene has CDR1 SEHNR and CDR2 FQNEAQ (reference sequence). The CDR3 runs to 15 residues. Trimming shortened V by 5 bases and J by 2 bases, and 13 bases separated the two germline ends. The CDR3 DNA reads TGTGCCAGCAGCACAATACAGGGAGGCAATCAGCCCCAGCATTTT. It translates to CASSTIQGGNQPQHF.

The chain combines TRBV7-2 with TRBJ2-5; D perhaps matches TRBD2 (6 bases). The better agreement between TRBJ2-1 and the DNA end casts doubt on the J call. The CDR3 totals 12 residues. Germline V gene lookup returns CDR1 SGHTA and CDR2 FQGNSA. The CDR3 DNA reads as TGTGCCTCAAAAGGAGGGGCGGGTGAGCAGTTCTTC. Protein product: CASKGGAGEQFF.

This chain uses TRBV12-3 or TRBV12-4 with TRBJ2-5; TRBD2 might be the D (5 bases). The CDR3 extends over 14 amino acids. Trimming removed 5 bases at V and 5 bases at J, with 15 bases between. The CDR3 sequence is CASSPILGSETQYF. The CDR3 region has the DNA TGTGCCAGCAGTCCTATACTAGGCTCGGAGACCCAGTACTTC.

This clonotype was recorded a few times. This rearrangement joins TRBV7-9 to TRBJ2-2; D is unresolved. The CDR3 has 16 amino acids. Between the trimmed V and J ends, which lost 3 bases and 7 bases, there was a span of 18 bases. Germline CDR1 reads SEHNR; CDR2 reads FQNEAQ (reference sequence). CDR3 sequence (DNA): TGTGCCAGCAGCTTTTTTGAAGCTGTGGGGATCGGGGAGCTGTTTTTT. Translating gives CASSFFEAVGIGELFF.

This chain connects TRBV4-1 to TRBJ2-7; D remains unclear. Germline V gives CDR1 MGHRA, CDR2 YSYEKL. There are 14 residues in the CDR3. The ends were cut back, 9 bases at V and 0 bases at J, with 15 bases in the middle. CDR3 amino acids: CASLSGPPSYEQYF. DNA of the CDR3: TGCGCCAGTTTATCCGGGCCCCCCTCCTACGAGCAGTACTTC.

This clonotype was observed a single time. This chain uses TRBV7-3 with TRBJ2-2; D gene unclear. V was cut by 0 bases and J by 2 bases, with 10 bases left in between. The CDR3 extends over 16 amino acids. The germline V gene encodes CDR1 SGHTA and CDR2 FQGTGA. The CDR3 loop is CASSLTVTPNTGELFF. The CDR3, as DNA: TGTGCCAGCAGCTTAACGGTGACACCTAACACCGGGGAGCTGTTTTTT. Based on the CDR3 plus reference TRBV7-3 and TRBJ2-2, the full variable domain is GAGVSQTPSNKVTEKGKYVELRCDPISGHTALYWYRQSLGQGPEFLIYFQGTGAADDSGLPNDRFFAVRPEGSVSTLKIQRTERGDSAVYLCASSLTVTPNTGELFFGEGSRLTVL.

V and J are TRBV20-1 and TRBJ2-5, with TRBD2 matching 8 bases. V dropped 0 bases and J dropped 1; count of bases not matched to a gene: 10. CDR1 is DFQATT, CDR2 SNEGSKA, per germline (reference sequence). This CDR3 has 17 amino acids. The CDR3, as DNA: TGCAGTGCTAGAGATGGGGCGGGGGGCCCTCCCCAAGAGACCCAGTACTTC. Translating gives CSARDGAGGPPQETQYF.

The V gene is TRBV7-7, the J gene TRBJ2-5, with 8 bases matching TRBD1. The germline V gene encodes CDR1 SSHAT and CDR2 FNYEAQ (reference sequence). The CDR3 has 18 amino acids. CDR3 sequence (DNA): TGTGCTAGGGATATGTTGGACAGGGTTTCGACCGCTCAAGAGACCCAGTACTTC. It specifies CARDMLDRVSTAQETQYF. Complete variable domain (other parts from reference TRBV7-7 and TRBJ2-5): GAGVSQSPRYKVTKRGQDVTLRCDPISSHATLYWYQQALGQGPEFLTYFNYEAQPDKSGLPSDRFSAERPEGSISTLTIQRTEQRDSAMYRCARDMLDRVSTAQETQYFGPGTRLLVL.

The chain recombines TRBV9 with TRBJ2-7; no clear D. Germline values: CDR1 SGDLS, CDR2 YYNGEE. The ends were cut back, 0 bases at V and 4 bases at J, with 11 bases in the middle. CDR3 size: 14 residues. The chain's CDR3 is CASSVGVVQYEQYF. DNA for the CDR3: TGTGCCAGCAGCGTAGGTGTTGTGCAATACGAGCAGTACTTC.

The CDR3 region is CASSQAIGLGTYEQYF. Written as DNA, the CDR3 is TGCGCCAGCAGCCAAGCAATAGGACTAGGGACCTACGAGCAGTACTTC. V usage is TRBV4-1 and J usage is TRBJ2-7; 7 bases are shared with TRBD2. This CDR3 comprises 16 residues. The J segment lost 2 bases and the V segment lost 1 base, leaving 8 bases of the junction unmatched. Germline values: CDR1 MGHRA, CDR2 YSYEKL.

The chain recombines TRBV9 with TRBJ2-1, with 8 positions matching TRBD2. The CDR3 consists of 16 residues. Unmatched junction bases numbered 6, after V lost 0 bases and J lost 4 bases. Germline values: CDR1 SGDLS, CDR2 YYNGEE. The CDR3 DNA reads TGTGCCAGCAGCGTAGAGGGCGGGGGGCCATACAATGAGCAGTTCTTC. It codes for CASSVEGGGPYNEQFF.

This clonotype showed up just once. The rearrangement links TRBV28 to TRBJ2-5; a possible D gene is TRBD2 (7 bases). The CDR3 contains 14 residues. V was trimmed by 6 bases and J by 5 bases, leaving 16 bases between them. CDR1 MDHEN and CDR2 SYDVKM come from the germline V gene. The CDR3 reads CASREYREGETQYF. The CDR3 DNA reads TGTGCCAGCAGGGAGTACAGGGAGGGGGAGACCCAGTACTTC.

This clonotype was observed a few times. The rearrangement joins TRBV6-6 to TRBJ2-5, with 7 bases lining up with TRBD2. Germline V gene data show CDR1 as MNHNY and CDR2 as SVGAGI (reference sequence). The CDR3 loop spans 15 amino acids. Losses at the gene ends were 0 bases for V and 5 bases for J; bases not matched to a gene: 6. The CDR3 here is CASSYSGLDTETQYF. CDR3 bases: TGTGCCAGCAGTTACTCAGGACTAGATACCGAGACCCAGTACTTC.

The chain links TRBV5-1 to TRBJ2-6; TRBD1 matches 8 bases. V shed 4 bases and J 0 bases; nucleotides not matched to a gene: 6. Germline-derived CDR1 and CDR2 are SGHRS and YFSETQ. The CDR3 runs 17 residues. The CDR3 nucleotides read TGCGCCAGCAGCGAGGGGACAGGCCTCTCTGGGGCCAACGTCCTGACTTTC. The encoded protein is CASSEGTGLSGANVLTF.

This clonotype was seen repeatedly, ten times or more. CDR3 DNA sequence: TGTGCCAGCAGCAGGACTAGCCAGTTCACAGATACGCAGTATTTT. Its translation: CASSRTSQFTDTQYF. J is TRBJ2-3 and V is TRBV7-2, with 8 bases matching TRBD2. The CDR3 runs to 15 residues. Germline CDR1 SGHTA, CDR2 FQGNSA. Trimming cost V 5 bases and J 2 bases; bases outside gene matches: 6.

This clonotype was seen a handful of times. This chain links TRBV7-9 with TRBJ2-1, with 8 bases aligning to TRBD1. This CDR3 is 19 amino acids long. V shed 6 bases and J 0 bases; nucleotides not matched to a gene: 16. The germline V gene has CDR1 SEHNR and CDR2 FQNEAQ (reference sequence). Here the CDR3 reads CASSPDAGTGSFSYNEQFF. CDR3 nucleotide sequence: TGTGCCAGCAGTCCGGATGCGGGGACAGGCTCCTTCTCCTACAATGAGCAGTTCTTC.

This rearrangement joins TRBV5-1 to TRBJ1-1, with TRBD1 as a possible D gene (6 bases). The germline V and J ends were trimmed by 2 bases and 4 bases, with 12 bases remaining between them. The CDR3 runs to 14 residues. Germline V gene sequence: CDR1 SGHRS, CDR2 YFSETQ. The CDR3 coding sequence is TGCGCCAGCAGCTTTATCCAGGGGACCACTGAAGCTTTCTTT. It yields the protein CASSFIQGTTEAFF.

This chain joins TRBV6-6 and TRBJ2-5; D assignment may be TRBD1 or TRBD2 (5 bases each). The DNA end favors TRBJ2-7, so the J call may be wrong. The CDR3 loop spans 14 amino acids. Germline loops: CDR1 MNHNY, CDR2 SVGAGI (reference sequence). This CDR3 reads CASLPADIPYEQYF. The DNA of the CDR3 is TGTGCCAGCCTTCCAGCGGACATCCCCTACGAGCAGTACTTC.

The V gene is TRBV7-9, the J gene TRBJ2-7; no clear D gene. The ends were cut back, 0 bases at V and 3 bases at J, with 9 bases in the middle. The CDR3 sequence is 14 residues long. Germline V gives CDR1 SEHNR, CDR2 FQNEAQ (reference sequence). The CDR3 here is CASSLALKGYEQYF. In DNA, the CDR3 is TGTGCCAGCAGCTTAGCGCTAAAAGGCTACGAGCAGTACTTC. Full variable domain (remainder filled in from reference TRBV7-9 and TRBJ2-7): DTGVSQNPRHKITKRGQNVTFRCDPISEHNRLYWYRQTLGQGPEFLTYFQNEAQLEKSRLLSDRFSAERPKGSFSTLEIQRTEQGDSAMYLCASSLALKGYEQYFGPGTRLTVT.

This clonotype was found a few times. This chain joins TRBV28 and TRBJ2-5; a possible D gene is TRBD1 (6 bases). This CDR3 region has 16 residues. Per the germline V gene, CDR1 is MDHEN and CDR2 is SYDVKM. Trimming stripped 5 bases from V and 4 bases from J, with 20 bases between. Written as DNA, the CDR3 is TGTGCCAGCAGTACGACTAAGACAGGTCCGCCAGAGACCCAGTACTTC. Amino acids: CASSTTKTGPPETQYF.

The CDR3 reads CASSLVGSLAVYEQYF. In DNA form, the CDR3 reads TGTGCCAGCAGCTTAGTAGGGTCGCTAGCGGTCTACGAGCAGTACTTC. The V call is TRBV7-2, the J call TRBJ2-7, with 7 nucleotides matching TRBD2. Germline CDR1 is SGHTA and CDR2 is FQGNSA. The length of the CDR3 is 16 residues. After removal of 1 base from V and 3 bases from J, the junction contained 9 bases not matched to a gene.

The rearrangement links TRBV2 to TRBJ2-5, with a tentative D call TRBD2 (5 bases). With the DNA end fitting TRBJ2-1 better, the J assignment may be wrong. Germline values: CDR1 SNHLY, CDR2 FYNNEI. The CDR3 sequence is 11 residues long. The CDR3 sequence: CASSLAFEQFF. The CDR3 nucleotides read TGTGCCAGCAGTCTAGCTTTTGAGCAGTTCTTC.

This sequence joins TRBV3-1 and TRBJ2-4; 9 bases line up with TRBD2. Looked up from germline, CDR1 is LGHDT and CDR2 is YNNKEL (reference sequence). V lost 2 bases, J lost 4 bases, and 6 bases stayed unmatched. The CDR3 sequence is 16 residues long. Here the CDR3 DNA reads TGTGCCAGCAGCCAAAACCTAGCGGGATCTAAAAACATTCAGTACTTC. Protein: CASSQNLAGSKNIQYF.

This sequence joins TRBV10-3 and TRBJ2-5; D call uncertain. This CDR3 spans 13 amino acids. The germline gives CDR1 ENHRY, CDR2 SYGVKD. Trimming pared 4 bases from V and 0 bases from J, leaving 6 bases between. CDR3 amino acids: CAISVQYQETQYF. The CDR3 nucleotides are TGTGCCATCAGTGTCCAGTACCAAGAGACCCAGTACTTC.

Here the CDR3 DNA reads TGTGCCAGCGGGGAGAAGAACACTGAAGCTTTCTTT. Translated: CASGEKNTEAFF. The V and J genes are TRBV12-3 or TRBV12-4 and TRBJ1-1, with no clear D. The CDR3 length is 12 residues. V was trimmed by 8 bases and J by 1 base, leaving 8 bases between them.